The source of this TCR beta chain is a study of CXCR3-negative and CXCR3-positive naive CD8 T cells. CDR1 is SQVTM, CDR2 ANQGSEA, per germline. The length of the CDR3 is 11 residues. Every subset of CD8+ T cells was sorted in triplicate at approximately 310,000 cells each. For this clonotype: Antigen specificity is unknown.

In preparing the TRB cDNA libraries, 5' RACE with UMI labels was used. Using the 5' RACE reads, TCRdb records one entry per CDR3 protein without DNA. Recorded for this sample: 140,000 to 150,000 distinct CDR3 sequences. Broader study findings: TRB CDR3s were more hydrophobic in CXCR3-positive than in CXCR3-negative naive cells.

This chain joins TRBV29-1 and TRBJ2-1; TCRdb reports TRBD1, a call that lacks DNA to check it against. The source is a human donor in good health. Some clones in this sample may be carry-over from other donors' samples. The sequenced material came from naive CXCR3+ CD8+ T cells from blood. Specified subset: CD45RO-CCR7+CD27+CD95- naive CD8+ T cells expressing CXCR3 (TNR3+). CDR3 loop: CSAPRGNEQFF.